Listed here is a single T cell receptor (beta chain). This CDR3 is built from 13 residues. V lost 4 bases, J lost 6 bases, and 12 bases lay in between. Germline loops: CDR1 MNHEY, CDR2 SMNVEV (reference sequence). This sample stems from a study of PD-1 blockade in classical Hodgkin lymphoma. TCRdb's copy holds only in-frame clones and misses some; the assay was immunoSEQ multiplex PCR. Of almost 100,000 clones listed, around nine tenths are singletons. Autologous stem cell transplantation was followed by relapse in every patient, and brentuximab vedotin exposure varied. The origin of this receptor is a human donor with classical Hodgkin lymphoma. Material: peripheral blood mononuclear cells (PBMCs), obtained at baseline. The rearrangement uses TRBV27 and TRBJ1-1; D unclear. The CDR3 nucleotides are TGTGCCAGCAGTTCGGTGCAGTTCGCTGAAGCTTTCTTT. Its translation is CASSSVQFAEAFF.